This TCR beta chain was captured in a study of blood T cell repertoires in COVID-19. The wider study: COVID-19 samples, acute and convalescent, were from the United States, Italy and Spain. Sources were T cells, B-cell-depleted T cells, or PBMCs; the material itself was cDNA or gDNA.

Original analysis: For nucleated cells, counts were estimated from reference gene primer amplification. Some clones are missing from TCRdb's copy, which holds only in-frame ones; the method was immunoSEQ multiplex PCR. Clonal size and the V and J genes are those of that table, whereas D and trimming came from the DNA. This sample has some 55,000 clones, with 83% found just once. Germline trimming cut 1 base from V and 7 bases from J; bases unmatched to any gene: 6. Germline V CDR1 and CDR2: MDHEN, SYDVKM. The CDR3 spans 14 residues. The specimen sequenced was peripheral blood. The receptor was isolated from a woman in her sixties with acute or convalescent COVID-19. The V gene is TRBV28, the J gene TRBJ1-2; 7 bases are shared with TRBD1. The CDR3, as DNA: TGTGCCAGCAGTTTATACAGGGGTGCGTTTGGCTACACCTTC. Encoded protein: CASSLYRGAFGYTF.